This T cell receptor (beta chain) was identified in a study of T cell changes during pregnancy in multiple sclerosis. Only in-frame clones appear in the TCRdb table, and some are missing; sequencing was by immunoSEQ multiplex PCR. The profile shows about 110,000 clones, just over 90% of them singletons. This sequence originates from a female donor with multiple sclerosis, enrolled in a pregnancy study. Source: peripheral blood, taken after pregnancy.

CDR3 in amino acids: CASRDGTGGTDTQYF. The CDR3 region has the DNA TGTGCCAGCAGGGATGGGACAGGAGGGACAGATACGCAGTATTTT. This sequence joins TRBV11-2 and TRBJ2-3; TRBD1 agrees at 8 bases. Germline values: CDR1 SGHAT, CDR2 FQNNGV. This CDR3 is 15 amino acids long. With 6 bases clipped from V and 3 bases from J, the junction kept 8 bases outside the gene matches.